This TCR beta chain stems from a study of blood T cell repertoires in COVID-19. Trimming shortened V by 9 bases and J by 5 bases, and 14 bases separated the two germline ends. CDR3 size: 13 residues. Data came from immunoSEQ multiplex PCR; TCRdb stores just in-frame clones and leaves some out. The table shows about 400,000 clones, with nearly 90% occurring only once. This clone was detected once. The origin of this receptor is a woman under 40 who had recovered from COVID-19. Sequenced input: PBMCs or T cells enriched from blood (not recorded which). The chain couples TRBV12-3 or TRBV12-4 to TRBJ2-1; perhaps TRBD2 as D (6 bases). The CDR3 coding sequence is TGTGCCAGTAGGGACTCCCTGAACAATGAGCAGTTCTTC. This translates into CASRDSLNNEQFF.